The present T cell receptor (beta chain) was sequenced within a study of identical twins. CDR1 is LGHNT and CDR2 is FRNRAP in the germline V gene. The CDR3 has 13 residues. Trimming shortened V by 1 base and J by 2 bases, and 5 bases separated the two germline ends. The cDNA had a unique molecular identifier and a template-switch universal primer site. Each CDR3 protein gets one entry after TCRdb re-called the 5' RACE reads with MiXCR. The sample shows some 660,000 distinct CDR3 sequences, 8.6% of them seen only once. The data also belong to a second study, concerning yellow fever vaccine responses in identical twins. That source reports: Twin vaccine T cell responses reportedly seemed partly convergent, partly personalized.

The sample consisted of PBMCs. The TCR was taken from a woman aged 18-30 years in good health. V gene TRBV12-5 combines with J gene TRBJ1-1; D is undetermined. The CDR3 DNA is TGTGCTAGTGGTTTGGCTTTTAACACTGAAGCTTTCTTT. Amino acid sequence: CASGLAFNTEAFF.